Each of the 32 T cell receptor beta chains below was sequenced from the same sample in a study of T-cell memory formation after mild COVID-19. From the 5' RACE reads, TCRdb called clonotypes with MiXCR, one entry per CDR3 protein. The sample includes about 240,000 distinct CDR3 sequences, over 8.5% seen only once; the top ten take around a fifth. Specimen: PBMCs or a T cell subset sorted from them (not recorded which). All receptors derive from a young man who had mild COVID-19 (a few samples of this study predate the infection). Cell type and time point are not known.

This chain joins TRBV4-1 and TRBJ1-1, with a possible D match to TRBD1 (6 bases). Per the germline V gene, CDR1 is MGHRA and CDR2 is YSYEKL. V was shortened by 4 bases and J by 4 bases, with 13 bases between the two germline ends. CDR3 size: 14 residues. CDR3 protein: CASSLVGQLTEAFF. The CDR3 bases are TGCGCCAGCAGCCTCGTCGGACAGCTCACTGAAGCTTTCTTT.

In this sample, this clonotype turned up a few times. The J gene is TRBJ1-6, the V gene TRBV6-1; the match to TRBD1 covers 7 bases. V lost 8 bases, J lost 9 bases, and 10 bases stayed unmatched. The V gene's germline CDR1 is MNHNS and CDR2 SASEGT. CDR3 length: 14 amino acids. The CDR3 nucleotides are TGTGCCAGCGCGATATCAGGACAGGTTTCACCCCTCCACTTT. It is translated as CASAISGQVSPLHF.

This clonotype occurred a few times. Here the CDR3 reads CASSPTGVWETQYF. The CDR3 coding sequence is TGTGCCAGCAGTCCCACAGGGGTGTGGGAGACCCAGTACTTC. The chain carries TRBV25-1 and TRBJ2-5, with TRBD1 matching 7 bases. V gave up 5 bases and J gave up 5 bases; unmatched junction bases: 8. CDR3 length equals 14 residues. Germline CDR1 reads MGHDK; CDR2 reads SYGVNS.

This clonotype occurred a few times. The chain carries TRBV20-1 and TRBJ2-2; D is perhaps TRBD2 (5 bases). Trimming pared 3 bases from V and 3 bases from J, leaving 11 bases between. The CDR3 covers 14 residues. Germline V gene sequence: CDR1 DFQATT, CDR2 SNEGSKA (reference sequence). As DNA, the CDR3 is TGCAGTGCTAGTGGATGGGGAGACACCGGGGAGCTGTTTTTT. Its protein is CSASGWGDTGELFF.

This clonotype has a count of ten or more. This chain uses TRBV7-8 with TRBJ1-1; tentative D call: TRBD1 (6 bases). The ends were cut back, 0 bases at V and 1 base at J, with 12 bases in the middle. CDR3 length: 16 amino acids. Looked up from germline, CDR1 is SGHVS and CDR2 is FQNEAQ. The CDR3 reads CASSLAPAGANTEAFF. The CDR3 bases are TGTGCCAGCAGCTTAGCCCCGGCAGGGGCGAACACTGAAGCTTTCTTT.

The table lists this clonotype with many counts. This chain joins TRBV5-1 and TRBJ2-5; no firm D call. This CDR3 has 15 amino acids. The V gene lost 6 bases and the J gene lost 4 bases, with 19 bases spanning the gap. Per germline, CDR1 SGHRS and CDR2 YFSETQ. CDR3 DNA sequence: TGCGCCAGCACCGAAGGACGCCCGTCGGCAGAGACCCAGTACTTC. Protein sequence: CASTEGRPSAETQYF.

This clonotype has a count of ten or more. The chain recombines TRBV5-1 with TRBJ2-1; 11 bases match TRBD2. The germline V gene has CDR1 SGHRS and CDR2 YFSETQ. The CDR3 runs to 15 residues. V shed 3 bases, J shed 6 bases, and the junction held 5 bases outside the gene matches. DNA for the CDR3: TGCGCCAGCAGCTCACAACTAGCGGGGGCCAATGAGCAGTTCTTC. Encoded protein: CASSSQLAGANEQFF.

The rearrangement links TRBV12-3 or TRBV12-4 to TRBJ1-1; 7 bases map to TRBD1. V dropped 6 bases and J dropped 11; count of bases not matched to a gene: 6. There are 11 residues in the CDR3. The CDR3 loop reads CASSTTGRAFF. DNA of the CDR3: TGTGCCAGCAGCACGACAGGGAGGGCTTTCTTT.

The CDR3 protein is CSAGGQSLYNEQFF. CDR3 nucleotide sequence: TGCAGTGCAGGTGGACAGAGTTTATACAATGAGCAGTTCTTC. The V call is TRBV20-1, the J call TRBJ2-1, with D tentatively TRBD1 (6 bases). Germline assignment: CDR1 DFQATT and CDR2 SNEGSKA (reference sequence). This CDR3 is built from 14 residues. The V end was cut by 6 bases, the J end by 4 bases, with 16 bases between.

This chain connects TRBV12-3 or TRBV12-4 to TRBJ1-5, with D perhaps matching TRBD1 (6 bases). The germline V and J ends were trimmed by 6 bases and 3 bases, with 9 bases remaining between them. The CDR3 is 13 amino acids. The CDR3 nucleotides are TGTGCCAGCAGGGGACAACTCAATCAGCCCCAGCATTTT. Its translation is CASRGQLNQPQHF.

This clonotype has a count of ten or more. This rearrangement joins TRBV3-1 to TRBJ1-2, with no clear D. Looked up from germline, CDR1 is LGHDT and CDR2 is YNNKEL (reference sequence). The CDR3 totals 13 residues. V lost 3 bases to trimming and J lost 2 bases, with 7 bases between them. CDR3 sequence: CASSQTDNYGYTF. The DNA for the CDR3 is TGTGCCAGCAGCCAGACCGACAACTATGGCTACACCTTC.

V is TRBV6-6 and J is TRBJ2-4; D may be TRBD1 or TRBD2 (7 bases each). V lost 4 bases and J 0 bases, leaving 19 bases between the germline ends. The CDR3 sequence is 18 residues long. Looked up from germline, CDR1 is MNHNY and CDR2 is SVGAGI (reference sequence). DNA for the CDR3: TGTGCCAGCAGTTTCAACGCAGGGGGACTAATAGCCAAAAACATTCAGTACTTC. Its translation: CASSFNAGGLIAKNIQYF.

The gene calls are TRBV10-1 and TRBJ2-5, with TRBD2 as a possible D gene (6 bases). V lost 9 bases and J 5 bases, leaving 13 bases between the germline ends. The CDR3 runs to 12 residues. The germline V gene encodes CDR1 WNHNN and CDR2 SYGVQD (reference sequence). The CDR3 loop is CASDSGGETQYF. Here the CDR3 DNA reads TGCGCCAGTGACTCCGGAGGGGAGACCCAGTACTTC.

This clonotype was recorded at least ten times. The chain combines TRBV5-1 with TRBJ2-1; maybe TRBD2 (6 bases). V lost 5 bases and J lost 2, with 14 bases in between. There are 15 residues in the CDR3. CDR1 SGHRS and CDR2 YFSETQ come from the germline V gene. The CDR3 region is CASRLAGWTYNEQFF. The DNA of the CDR3 is TGCGCCAGCAGACTGGCGGGGTGGACCTACAATGAGCAGTTCTTC.

This clonotype was seen only a few times. J is TRBJ1-2 and V is TRBV3-1; TRBD1 aligns across 9 bases. This CDR3 is 14 amino acids long. In germline, CDR1 is LGHDT, CDR2 YNNKEL (reference sequence). Germline trimming cut 4 bases from V and 0 bases from J; bases unmatched to any gene: 0. The CDR3 sequence: CASSRDRANYGYTF. The CDR3 DNA follows: TGTGCCAGCAGCCGGGACAGGGCTAACTATGGCTACACCTTC.

This rearrangement joins TRBV7-2 to TRBJ1-6; no clear D gene. Germline-derived CDR1 and CDR2 are SGHTA and FQGNSA. The V and J ends lost 3 bases and 6 bases respectively, with 9 bases between them. The CDR3 totals 14 residues. CDR3 sequence: CASSFLRSNSPLHF. The CDR3 bases are TGTGCCAGCAGCTTCTTACGGTCTAATTCACCCCTCCACTTT.

This sequence joins TRBV20-1 and TRBJ2-2; TRBD1 agrees at 7 bases. The CDR3 loop spans 14 amino acids. The trim removed 5 bases at V and 2 bases at J, leaving 5 bases unmatched. Per the germline V gene, CDR1 is DFQATT and CDR2 is SNEGSKA (reference sequence). This CDR3 reads CSAPDRRNTGELFF. The CDR3 DNA follows: TGCAGTGCTCCGGACAGGAGAAACACCGGGGAGCTGTTTTTT.

This clonotype was recorded at least ten times. CDR3: CASSSGQPGRELFF. CDR3 sequence (DNA): TGCGCCAGCAGCTCAGGACAACCTGGAAGGGAGCTGTTTTTT. This chain joins TRBV5-1 and TRBJ2-2, with D tentatively TRBD1 (5 bases). CDR3 length: 14 residues. Germline CDR1 reads SGHRS; CDR2 reads YFSETQ. V was trimmed by 3 bases and J by 9 bases, leaving 15 bases between them.

V gene TRBV5-1 combines with J gene TRBJ2-5; no definite D call. Trimming pared 1 base from V and 3 bases from J, leaving 13 bases between. The CDR3 extends over 15 amino acids. CDR1 and CDR2 (germline): SGHRS, YFSETQ. CDR3 sequence (DNA): TGCGCCAGCAGCTTGCGGGCCACCACAGAAGAGACCCAGTACTTC. Amino acid sequence: CASSLRATTEETQYF.

V is TRBV24-1 and J is TRBJ1-2; D is perhaps TRBD1 (5 bases). The CDR3 contains 14 residues. Per the germline V gene, CDR1 is KGHDR and CDR2 is SFDVKD. Trimming removed 6 bases at V and 8 bases at J, with 18 bases between. The CDR3 nucleotides are TGTGCCACCAGTCAATCCCAGGGTTTTGGAGGCTACACCTTC. Its protein product is CATSQSQGFGGYTF.

This clonotype was detected a few times. The chain employs TRBV6-1 and TRBJ2-5; 8 nucleotides align to TRBD2. CDR1 and CDR2 from the germline V gene are MNHNS and SASEGT. The length of the CDR3 is 15 residues. V lost 4 bases, J lost 4 bases, and 8 bases stayed unmatched. The CDR3 DNA is TGTGCCAGCAGTGCTTCCGCGGGAGGCGGAGAGACCCAGTACTTC. Translating gives CASSASAGGGETQYF.

The CDR3 DNA reads as TGTGCCAGCAGCTCTCTGGACAGGCGACCTGATCTATTCACCGGGGAGCTGTTTTTT. It yields the protein CASSSLDRRPDLFTGELFF. V gene TRBV6-6 combines with J gene TRBJ2-2; 7 bases match TRBD1. J lost 4 bases, V lost 6 bases, and 20 bases had no gene match. Germline CDR1 is MNHNY and CDR2 is SVGAGI (reference sequence). There are 19 residues in the CDR3.

The rearrangement uses TRBV7-9 and TRBJ1-5; a possible D gene is TRBD1 (5 bases). V was trimmed by 5 bases and J by 0 bases, leaving 14 bases between them. Germline CDR1 reads SEHNR; CDR2 reads FQNEAQ (reference sequence). This CDR3 region has 16 residues. CDR3 sequence reads: CASSRGRGFSNQPQHF. The CDR3, as DNA: TGTGCCAGCAGCCGGGGGAGGGGCTTTAGCAATCAGCCCCAGCATTTT.

This chain joins TRBV6-5 and TRBJ2-1, with D possibly being TRBD2 (5 bases). Germline values: CDR1 MNHEY, CDR2 SVGAGI. This CDR3 comprises 12 residues. Deletions cut 2 bases from V and 9 bases from J, with 8 bases between. CDR3: CASSYRAGEQFF. The CDR3 DNA is TGTGCCAGCAGTTACAGGGCGGGTGAGCAGTTCTTC.

This clonotype was counted only a few times. The chain uses TRBV7-2 and TRBJ2-3; D gene unclear. Germline loops: CDR1 SGHTA, CDR2 FQGNSA. The CDR3 loop spans 13 amino acids. Trimming took 1 base from V and 4 from J, leaving 6 bases between them. The CDR3 DNA is TGTGCCAGCAGCTTAGGGGCGTCAGATACGCAGTATTTT. Residues: CASSLGASDTQYF.

The chain has TRBV15 and TRBJ1-5; 8 positions match TRBD1. The CDR3 covers 15 residues. Germline CDR1 reads LNHNV; CDR2 reads YYDKDF (reference sequence). V lost 5 bases and J lost 6; bases outside the gene matches: 9. The CDR3, as DNA: TGTGCCACCAGCCTCGGCAGGGGGCCTGGTCAGCCCCAGCATTTT. It yields the protein CATSLGRGPGQPQHF.

This rearrangement joins TRBV24-1 to TRBJ2-1; 12 bases are shared with TRBD1. The CDR3 runs to 15 residues. V gave up 3 bases and J gave up 9 bases; unmatched junction bases: 5. Germline CDR1 KGHDR, CDR2 SFDVKD. CDR3 DNA: TGTGCCACCAGTGATCCCGGGACAGGGGGCGCTGAGCAGTTCTTC. Its translation is CATSDPGTGGAEQFF.

This clonotype was seen at least ten times. J is TRBJ2-2 and V is TRBV4-2, with D maybe TRBD2 (7 bases). V was trimmed by 0 bases and J by 5 bases, leaving 19 bases between them. Per the germline V gene, CDR1 is LGHNA and CDR2 is YNFKEQ. The CDR3 has 18 amino acids. The CDR3 is CASSQDFLGGGRTGELFF. DNA for the CDR3: TGTGCCAGCAGCCAAGATTTCCTCGGCGGGGGCCGGACCGGGGAGCTGTTTTTT.

V gene TRBV10-3 combines with J gene TRBJ1-5; D may be TRBD1 (5 bases). Trimming left V 3 bases short and J 9 bases short, with 12 bases between. CDR3 length: 13 residues. Germline CDR1 is ENHRY and CDR2 is SYGVKD. The CDR3 DNA sequence: TGTGCCATCAGTGAAGGGGACGGGGGGCCCCAGCATTTT. It yields the protein CAISEGDGGPQHF.

V usage is TRBV7-9 and J usage is TRBJ2-7; 9 bases are shared with TRBD1. CDR1 SEHNR and CDR2 FQNEAQ come from the germline V gene (reference sequence). CDR3 length: 18 amino acids. The J segment lost 1 base and the V segment lost 5 bases, leaving 15 bases of the junction unmatched. The CDR3 coding sequence is TGTGCCAGCAGCGTCCCAGTGGACAGGGGATCTTGGTCCTACGAGCAGTACTTC. Protein sequence: CASSVPVDRGSWSYEQYF. Full variable domain (outside the CDR3, taken from reference TRBV7-9 and TRBJ2-7): DTGVSQNPRHKITKRGQNVTFRCDPISEHNRLYWYRQTLGQGPEFLTYFQNEAQLEKSRLLSDRFSAERPKGSFSTLEIQRTEQGDSAMYLCASSVPVDRGSWSYEQYFGPGTRLTVT.

This clonotype was counted between two and nine times. The V call is TRBV7-2, the J call TRBJ2-7; no definite D call. The CDR3 totals 12 residues. Looked up from germline, CDR1 is SGHTA and CDR2 is FQGNSA. The V gene lost 5 bases and the J gene lost 6 bases, with 11 bases spanning the gap. CDR3 in amino acids: CASSLTTSEQYF. CDR3 in DNA: TGTGCCAGCAGCCTAACGACCTCCGAGCAGTACTTC.

This clonotype came up a few times. V is TRBV20-1 and J is TRBJ2-3; no definite D call. The CDR3 is 12 amino acids. The V gene lost 6 bases and the J gene lost 2 bases, with 9 bases spanning the gap. Germline lookup yields CDR1 DFQATT and CDR2 SNEGSKA (reference sequence). CDR3 residues: CSARPFTDTQYF. As DNA, the CDR3 is TGCAGTGCCCGGCCATTCACAGATACGCAGTATTTT.